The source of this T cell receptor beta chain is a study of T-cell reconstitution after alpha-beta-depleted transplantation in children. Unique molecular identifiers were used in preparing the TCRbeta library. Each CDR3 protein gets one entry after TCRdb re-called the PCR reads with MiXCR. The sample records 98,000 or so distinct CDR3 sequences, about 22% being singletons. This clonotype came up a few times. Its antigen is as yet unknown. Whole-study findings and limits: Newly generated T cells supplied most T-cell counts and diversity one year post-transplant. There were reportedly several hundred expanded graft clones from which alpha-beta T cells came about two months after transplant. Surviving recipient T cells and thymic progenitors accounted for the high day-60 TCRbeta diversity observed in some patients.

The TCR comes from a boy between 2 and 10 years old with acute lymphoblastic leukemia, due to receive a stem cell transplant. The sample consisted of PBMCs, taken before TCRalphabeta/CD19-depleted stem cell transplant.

This CDR3 is CAVKESPYNEQFF. The CDR3 DNA follows: TGTGCCGTCAAGGAGAGTCCCTACAATGAGCAGTTCTTC. The chain recombines TRBV27 with TRBJ2-1; no firm D call. The CDR3 totals 13 residues. V was pared by 11 bases and J by 2 bases, with 13 bases between. Germline V CDR1 and CDR2: MNHEY, SMNVEV (reference sequence).